This TCR beta chain was observed in a study of breast tumors, draining lymph nodes, adjacent tissues. TCRdb used MiXCR to reprocess the multiplex PCR reads, holding one entry per CDR3 protein. The sample holds over 60,000 distinct CDR3 sequences, roughly 59% seen once. This clonotype was counted at least ten times. Trimming pared 8 bases from V and 7 bases from J, leaving 18 bases between. Germline V CDR1 and CDR2: SNHLY, FYNNEI. The CDR3 runs 13 residues. Material for sequencing was breast tumor tissue. The source is a female donor with breast cancer. Some clones in this sample may be carry-over from other donors' samples. The J gene is TRBJ2-7, the V gene TRBV2; D possibly corresponds to TRBD2 (6 bases). CDR3 in DNA: TGTGCCAGCGCGAGGGGCCCGGGAGAAGAGCAGTACTTC. It codes for CASARGPGEEQYF.